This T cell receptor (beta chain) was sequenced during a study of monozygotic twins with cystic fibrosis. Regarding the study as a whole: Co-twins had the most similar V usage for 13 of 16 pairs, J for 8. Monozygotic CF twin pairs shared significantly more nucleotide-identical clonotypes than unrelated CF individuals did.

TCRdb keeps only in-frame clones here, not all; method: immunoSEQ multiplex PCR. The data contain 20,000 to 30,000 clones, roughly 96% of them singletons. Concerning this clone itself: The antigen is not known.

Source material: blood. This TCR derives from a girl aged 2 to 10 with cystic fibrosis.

The CDR3: CASSVRQDTGELFF. CDR3 in DNA: TGTGCCAGCAGCGTCCGACAAGACACCGGGGAGCTGTTTTTT. This chain joins TRBV9 and TRBJ2-2; D is ambiguous. V lost 2 bases and J lost 3, with 8 bases in between. Germline values: CDR1 SGDLS, CDR2 YYNGEE. This CDR3 region has 14 residues.